Listed below are T cell receptor beta chains from one sample, sequenced in a study of control samples from healthy donors and cancer patients. TCRdb keeps only in-frame clones here, not all; method: immunoSEQ multiplex PCR. The table lists approximately 150,000 clones, more than 85% of them singletons. Sequencing used blood. These receptor sequences come from a woman aged 40 to 55 in good health. Both conserved end residues are part of each CDR3. The order of the fields is J gene, clone size, V gene, D gene, CDR3 protein, CDR3 DNA. D genes are given only for firm matches. Not every row has a clone size; where given, it reads once, few, many or a size class.

j_gene: TRBJ2-7; abundance: .; v_gene: TRBV14; d_gene: .; CDR3aa: CASSQFGTHDPLSSYEQYF; CDR3nt: TGTGCCAGCAGCCAATTCGGAACCCACGATCCCCTGAGCTCCTACGAGCAGTACTTC
j_gene: TRBJ2-7; abundance: .; v_gene: TRBV15; d_gene: .; CDR3aa: CATSREKGLSYEQYF; CDR3nt: TGTGCCACCAGCAGAGAGAAGGGTCTCTCCTACGAGCAGTACTTC
j_gene: TRBJ1-1; abundance: .; v_gene: TRBV9; d_gene: .; CDR3aa: CASSVGAGSTEAFF; CDR3nt: TGTGCCAGCAGCGTAGGGGCAGGGAGCACTGAAGCTTTCTTT
j_gene: TRBJ2-3; abundance: .; v_gene: TRBV5-1; d_gene: .; CDR3aa: CASSLAGADTDTQYF; CDR3nt: TGCGCCAGCAGCTTGGCCGGAGCGGACACAGATACGCAGTATTTT
j_gene: TRBJ2-7; abundance: once; v_gene: TRBV6-5; d_gene: .; CDR3aa: CASGTTATVPYEQYF; CDR3nt: TGTGCCAGCGGAACCACGGCGACGGTCCCCTACGAGCAGTACTTC
j_gene: TRBJ2-3; abundance: .; v_gene: TRBV11-2; d_gene: .; CDR3aa: CASSVQGRTDTQYF; CDR3nt: TGTGCCAGCAGCGTCCAGGGGCGCACAGATACGCAGTATTTT
j_gene: TRBJ2-2; abundance: once; v_gene: TRBV4-1; d_gene: .; CDR3aa: CASSQVGGTGELFF; CDR3nt: TGCGCCAGCAGCCAAGTGGGTGGCACCGGGGAGCTGTTTTTT
j_gene: TRBJ1-1; abundance: .; v_gene: TRBV19; d_gene: .; CDR3aa: CASSIDENGDTEAFF; CDR3nt: TGTGCCAGTAGTATCGACGAGAACGGAGACACTGAAGCTTTCTTT
j_gene: TRBJ1-1; abundance: .; v_gene: TRBV10-2; d_gene: .; CDR3aa: CASREGGGKAFF; CDR3nt: TGCGCCAGCAGGGAAGGTGGGGGGAAAGCTTTCTTT
j_gene: TRBJ1-3; abundance: few; v_gene: TRBV6-1; d_gene: TRBD1; CDR3aa: CASSEATGGGNTIYF; CDR3nt: TGTGCCAGCAGTGAAGCGACAGGGGGTGGAAACACCATATATTTT
j_gene: TRBJ1-5; abundance: .; v_gene: TRBV19; d_gene: .; CDR3aa: CASTADRFYQPQHF; CDR3nt: TGTGCCAGTACTGCCGACAGGTTTTATCAGCCCCAGCATTTT
j_gene: TRBJ1-1; abundance: .; v_gene: TRBV2; d_gene: .; CDR3aa: CASIYGVVEHTEAFF; CDR3nt: TGTGCCAGCATATATGGGGTCGTAGAACACACTGAAGCTTTCTTT
j_gene: TRBJ1-1; abundance: .; v_gene: TRBV5-1; d_gene: .; CDR3aa: CASSLGQIMNTEAFF; CDR3nt: TGCGCCAGCAGCTTGGGACAGATAATGAACACTGAAGCTTTCTTT
j_gene: TRBJ1-3; abundance: .; v_gene: TRBV29-1; d_gene: TRBD1; CDR3aa: CSVTDRAGNTIYF; CDR3nt: TGCAGCGTAACCGACAGGGCGGGAAACACCATATATTTT
j_gene: TRBJ2-1; abundance: .; v_gene: TRBV11-2; d_gene: TRBD1; CDR3aa: CASSLGTGDNEQFF; CDR3nt: TGTGCCAGCAGCTTAGGGACAGGAGACAATGAGCAGTTCTTC
j_gene: TRBJ2-7; abundance: once; v_gene: TRBV7-9; d_gene: TRBD1; CDR3aa: CASSPRRGQGVYEQYF; CDR3nt: TGTGCCAGCTCCCCTCGAAGGGGACAGGGGGTTTACGAGCAGTACTTC
j_gene: TRBJ2-1; abundance: .; v_gene: TRBV4-2; d_gene: TRBD2; CDR3aa: CASSQEIAGGPREQFF; CDR3nt: TGTGCCAGCAGCCAAGAAATAGCGGGGGGGCCCAGGGAGCAGTTCTTC
j_gene: TRBJ1-2; abundance: .; v_gene: TRBV5-6; d_gene: .; CDR3aa: CASSLAFNVGGYTF; CDR3nt: TGTGCCAGCAGCTTGGCTTTCAACGTCGGTGGCTACACCTTC
j_gene: TRBJ1-1; abundance: .; v_gene: TRBV6-6; d_gene: TRBD1; CDR3aa: CASSPGTGNTEAFF; CDR3nt: TGTGCCAGCAGTCCCGGGACAGGTAACACTGAAGCTTTCTTT
j_gene: TRBJ2-1; abundance: .; v_gene: TRBV11-3; d_gene: .; CDR3aa: CASSFNSYNEQFF; CDR3nt: TGTGCCAGCAGCTTCAACTCCTACAATGAGCAGTTCTTC
j_gene: TRBJ1-5; abundance: .; v_gene: TRBV6-5; d_gene: TRBD1; CDR3aa: CASSLKQGRDQPQHF; CDR3nt: TGTGCCAGCAGTCTAAAACAGGGGCGGGATCAGCCCCAGCATTTT
j_gene: TRBJ2-1; abundance: .; v_gene: TRBV12-3/TRBV12-4; d_gene: .; CDR3aa: CASSSTPGNEQFF; CDR3nt: TGTGCCAGCAGTTCGACCCCTGGGAATGAGCAGTTCTTC
j_gene: TRBJ1-1; abundance: .; v_gene: TRBV12-3/TRBV12-4; d_gene: .; CDR3aa: CASSFGGRSEAFF; CDR3nt: TGTGCCAGCAGTTTTGGGGGGAGGTCTGAAGCTTTCTTT
j_gene: TRBJ2-5; abundance: .; v_gene: TRBV19; d_gene: TRBD1; CDR3aa: CASSQDRDQETQYF; CDR3nt: TGTGCCAGTAGTCAGGACAGGGATCAAGAGACCCAGTACTTC
j_gene: TRBJ1-5; abundance: .; v_gene: TRBV11-2; d_gene: .; CDR3aa: CASSQGGYFNQPQHF; CDR3nt: TGTGCCAGCAGTCAAGGGGGATACTTCAATCAGCCCCAGCATTTT
j_gene: TRBJ1-2; abundance: .; v_gene: TRBV24-1; d_gene: TRBD1; CDR3aa: CATSDLSFGGQSLYYGYTF; CDR3nt: TGTGCCACCAGTGATTTGTCTTTCGGGGGACAGAGTCTTTACTATGGCTACACCTTC
j_gene: TRBJ1-2; abundance: .; v_gene: TRBV18; d_gene: .; CDR3aa: CASSSPGNYGYTF; CDR3nt: TGTGCCAGCTCATCGCCGGGCAATTATGGCTACACCTTC
j_gene: TRBJ1-2; abundance: .; v_gene: TRBV19; d_gene: TRBD1; CDR3aa: CASSKTLGTGVYGYTF; CDR3nt: TGTGCCAGTAGTAAAACCCTCGGGACAGGGGTCTATGGCTACACCTTC
j_gene: TRBJ1-2; abundance: few; v_gene: TRBV18; d_gene: TRBD1; CDR3aa: CASSPGQGVIQDGYTF; CDR3nt: TGTGCCAGCTCACCCGGGCAGGGGGTCATCCAAGATGGCTACACCTTC
j_gene: TRBJ2-3; abundance: .; v_gene: TRBV7-9; d_gene: .; CDR3aa: CASSLVSSGMRQYF; CDR3nt: TGTGCCAGCAGCTTAGTGTCGAGCGGCATGCGGCAGTATTTT
j_gene: TRBJ1-4; abundance: once; v_gene: TRBV6-5; d_gene: .; CDR3aa: CASTTQGSDEKLFF; CDR3nt: TGTGCCAGCACGACACAGGGTTCGGATGAAAAACTGTTTTTT
j_gene: TRBJ2-7; abundance: .; v_gene: TRBV25-1; d_gene: TRBD1; CDR3aa: CASSRGQVSEQYF; CDR3nt: TGTGCCAGCAGCAGGGGACAGGTTAGCGAGCAGTACTTC
j_gene: TRBJ1-2; abundance: .; v_gene: TRBV6-5; d_gene: .; CDR3aa: CASSLTGTIRAYTF; CDR3nt: TGTGCCAGCAGCCTCACCGGGACAATTCGAGCGTACACCTTC
j_gene: TRBJ2-3; abundance: .; v_gene: TRBV19; d_gene: .; CDR3aa: CASSIVGPDTQYF; CDR3nt: TGTGCCAGTAGTATAGTTGGCCCAGATACGCAGTATTTT
j_gene: TRBJ2-5; abundance: few; v_gene: TRBV11-2; d_gene: .; CDR3aa: CASSSPGAGPETQYF; CDR3nt: TGTGCCAGCAGCTCTCCCGGGGCTGGTCCAGAGACCCAGTACTTC
j_gene: TRBJ1-2; abundance: .; v_gene: TRBV24-1; d_gene: .; CDR3aa: CATSPGPGYGYTF; CDR3nt: TGTGCCACCAGTCCAGGGCCCGGCTATGGCTACACCTTC
j_gene: TRBJ2-7; abundance: .; v_gene: TRBV3-1/TRBV3-2; d_gene: TRBD2; CDR3aa: CASSHSGVITPYEQYF; CDR3nt: TGTGCCAGCAGCCATAGCGGGGTCATCACCCCCTACGAGCAGTACTTC